This T cell receptor beta chain emerged from a study of identical twins. Study observations and caveats: Models underestimated TCR alpha sharing (out-of-frame) in monozygotic twins.

This CDR3 spans 13 amino acids. Trimming cost V 6 bases and J 2 bases, with 9 bases left between them. Per the germline V gene, CDR1 is MNHNY and CDR2 is SVGAGI (reference sequence). Each CDR3 protein is one row after TCRdb ran MiXCR on the 5' RACE reads. The sample carries about 450,000 distinct CDR3 sequences, roughly 18% recorded once. Ten or more counts support this clonotype. The antigen is not known. With no exceptions, donors were healthy Caucasians. Sequenced material: naive T cells sorted from blood. This receptor was identified in a middle-aged man in good health. This chain connects TRBV6-6 to TRBJ2-3; D gene unclear. CDR3 loop: CASSPVVTDTQYF. In DNA, the CDR3 is TGTGCCAGCAGCCCCGTAGTCACAGATACGCAGTATTTT.